The present T cell receptor (beta chain) was sequenced within a study of T-cell memory formation after mild COVID-19. Study conclusions and caveats: Pre-infection memory carried some responding clones, suggesting that cross-reactive memory joined. Mostly located in CM and EM were contracting CD4+ clones, with contracting CD8+ clones located in EMRA. A balance of CD4 and CD8 characterized clones contracting day 15 to 85, whereas later expanders leaned CD4+.

Sample barcodes and UMIs were carried by the TCR alpha and TCR beta cDNA libraries that 5'RACE generated with constant-segment primers. MiXCR, applied by TCRdb to the 5' RACE reads, yields one record per CDR3 protein. Here the sample spans over 450,000 distinct CDR3 sequences, about a fifth being singletons. Of note for this clonotype: As yet, its antigen is unknown.

V lost 3 bases, J lost 1 base, and 3 bases stayed unmatched. From germline, CDR1 is LGHNA and CDR2 YNFKEQ. This CDR3 comprises 14 residues. The sequence came from an adult woman who had mild COVID-19 (a few samples of this study predate the infection). Cell type and time point are not known. The rearrangement links TRBV4-2 to TRBJ2-7; 7 bases fit TRBD1. The specimen sequenced was PBMCs or a T cell subset sorted from them (not recorded which). The DNA of the CDR3 is TGTGCCAGCAGCCAGGCGACAGGGTCCTACGAGCAGTACTTC. This gives the protein CASSQATGSYEQYF.